This section outlines one T cell receptor beta chain sequence together with its context. Its antigen remains unidentified. No base quality values were provided; no much bigger clone lies one nucleotide off. The CDR3 regions of human TCRbeta chains were subjected to immunosequencing. The study's own analysis went as follows. Repertoire TCRs were matched against a reference library of SARS-CoV-2-specific TCRs generated with the MIRA antigen-specificity platform. Breadth was defined as the fraction of unique TCRs that were SARS-CoV-2-associated, and depth was defined as the fraction of total T cells that were SARS-CoV-2-associated. Using the MIRA data, each spike-specific TCR was assigned both to the spike region to which the TCR was reactive and to a CD4 or CD8 class. Log10-transformed breadth and depth values were compared by one-way ANOVA with Sidak's multiple comparisons tests. TCRdb mirrors the immuneACCESS table, restricted to in-frame sequences. Some clones are absent from its copies; in checked studies, under half trace to an unresolved V gene, and the reason for the others is unknown. V and J calls and clone size are copied from that table; D and trimming were computed from the DNA. The sample records 110,000 to 150,000 clones, around 90% of which are singletons. Of the sample, less than 2% is held by the ten largest clones.

This sample was taken from a study of T cell responses to AZD1222 COVID-19 vaccine (dated by TCRdb to about 2021). For context, the study as a whole: A total of approximately 230 trial participants underwent TCR sequencing, of whom roughly 210 received two doses of AZD1222 and about 26 received two doses of the MenACWY control vaccine. Trial participants were enrolled into age subgroups of 18-55, 56-69 and 70-plus years, which contained 148, 28 and 57 TCR-sequenced participants, respectively. Broad study findings and their caveats: Participants were mostly white British, with more females than males. The authors suggested clonal diversity may have been underestimated. Spike-specific TCR breadth and depth rose significantly after two AZD1222 doses compared with day 0 and with MenACWY recipients. The 56-69-year group was small, and its depth increase did not reach significance, likely because of low power. Only five or six AZD1222 recipients were SARS-CoV-2 seropositive at baseline, limiting conclusions about previously exposed vaccinees. Reportedly, almost half of the unique spike-specific TCRs recognized epitopes lying outside the regions that are mutated in the B.1.351 and B.1.1.7 variants. Because no day 14 peak-response samples were available, the repertoires could be characterized only after the peak T cell response. Vaccine-associated CD4 TCRs spanned the whole spike protein, with dominant responses in regions 160-218 and 743-854.

The meaning of the sample's time point label: about 28 days (+/-7) after the second vaccine dose. AZD1222 recipients given second doses at about 4 weeks or at about 12 weeks were pooled, since spike-specific TCR depth and breadth were not found to differ between the two schedules. Vaccinee samples came from UK trials COV001 and COV002, including a single-blind randomized controlled phase 2/3 trial of AZD1222 (ChAdOx1 nCoV-19) in healthy adults. Trial participant PBMC samples were collected at day 0 and day 28 after the second dose for TCRbeta chain sequencing. V and J are truncated by 4 bases and 3 bases respectively, leaving an intervening sequence of 4 bases. From cysteine to phenylalanine, the CDR3 is 12 amino acids long. The read is trimmed to its CDR3 DNA, 36 bases read in frame from base 1. The germline V gene (reference sequence) sets CDR1 to LGHDT and CDR2 to YNNKEL.

The source material was peripheral blood, sampled 28 days after the second AZD1222 dose. The chain links TRBV3-1 (or the pseudogene TRBV3-2) with TRBJ1-5, with no confidently assigned D gene. This TCR was sampled from an adult who received the AZD1222 COVID-19 vaccine. DNA sequence: TGTGCCAGCAGCCGACCCAATCAGCCCCAGCATTTT. It translates to CASSRPNQPQHF.